These 21 T cell receptor beta chains came from one sample sequenced in a study of blood T cell repertoires in COVID-19. The protocol was immunoSEQ multiplex PCR, while the TCRdb copy is restricted to in-frame clones and leaves out a portion. This table holds some 66,000 clones, about 80% found once. The sample taken for sequencing was peripheral blood. Source of these receptors: a man aged 55 to 70 with acute or convalescent COVID-19.

The chain combines TRBV7-2 with TRBJ1-1; unclear D gene. CDR3 length equals 11 residues. Germline V lookup: CDR1 SGHTA, CDR2 FQGNSA. The V gene lost 5 bases and the J gene lost 11 bases, with 12 bases spanning the gap. The DNA for the CDR3 is TGTGCCAGCAGCCTTGGAACGGAGGCTTTCTTT. Translation gives CASSLGTEAFF. The full variable domain, in which reference TRBV7-2 and TRBJ1-1 provide the parts outside the CDR3, is GAGVSQSPSNKVTEKGKDVELRCDPISGHTALYWYRQSLGQGLEFLIYFQGNSAPDKSGLPSDRFSAERTGGSVSTLTIQRTQQEDSAVYLCASSLGTEAFFGQGTRLTVV.

J is TRBJ2-1 and V is TRBV6-2 or TRBV6-3; D perhaps matches TRBD2 (7 bases). Trimming stripped 2 bases from V and 10 bases from J, with 12 bases between. Germline V gene lookup returns CDR1 MNHEY and CDR2 SVGEGT. The CDR3 is 13 residues long. The DNA of the CDR3 is TGTGCCAGCAGTTACGCGGGGGCTCAGGAGCAGTTCTTC. Translation gives CASSYAGAQEQFF.

V usage is TRBV25-1 and J usage is TRBJ2-2; a possible D gene is TRBD1 (6 bases). Trimming took off 3 bases at V and 4 bases at J, with 12 bases between the two ends. Germline V CDR1 and CDR2: MGHDK, SYGVNS. The CDR3 sequence is 15 residues long. CDR3: CASSDSGEGTGELFF. Written as DNA, the CDR3 is TGTGCCAGCAGTGATTCAGGGGAAGGCACCGGGGAGCTGTTTTTT.

V and J are TRBV4-3 and TRBJ1-1; D not resolved. The CDR3 spans 13 residues. V was shortened by 3 bases and J by 7 bases, with 12 bases between the two germline ends. Germline-derived CDR1 and CDR2 are LGHNA and YSLEER. The CDR3: CASSHNTDFEAFF. The DNA for the CDR3 is TGCGCCAGCAGCCATAACACAGATTTTGAAGCTTTCTTT.

The gene calls are TRBV19 and TRBJ1-2; D perhaps matches TRBD1 (6 bases). The CDR3 sequence is 12 residues long. Germline CDR1 and CDR2: LNHDA and SQIVND (reference sequence). V shed 3 bases and J shed 8 bases, with 10 bases lying between them. The CDR3: CASSIVGAGYTF. The CDR3 DNA follows: TGTGCCAGTAGTATTGTGGGGGCCGGCTACACCTTC.

The chain employs TRBV25-1 and TRBJ2-1, with D possibly matching TRBD1 (5 bases). V was pared by 6 bases and J by 2 bases, with 17 bases between. The CDR3 is 16 residues long. CDR1 is MGHDK, CDR2 SYGVNS, per germline. CDR3 nucleotide sequence: TGTGCCAGCAGCGACCCCTCGAAGGGGCCCTACAATGAGCAGTTCTTC. Encoded protein: CASSDPSKGPYNEQFF.

The chain has TRBV6-1 and TRBJ2-6, with TRBD1 matching 10 bases. After removal of 2 bases from V and 0 bases from J, the junction contained 4 bases not matched to a gene. Germline V CDR1 and CDR2: MNHNS, SASEGT. The CDR3 contains 18 residues. This chain's CDR3 is CASSELTGGDSGANVLTF. The CDR3 DNA reads as TGTGCCAGCAGTGAACTGACAGGGGGCGACTCTGGGGCCAACGTCCTGACTTTC.

The chain combines TRBV2 with TRBJ1-5; perhaps TRBD1 as D (5 bases). Trimming took off 6 bases at V and 9 bases at J, with 21 bases between the two ends. The CDR3 is 15 amino acids. Germline V lookup: CDR1 SNHLY, CDR2 FYNNEI. The CDR3 protein is CASRDTDSAVGPQHF. The DNA for the CDR3 is TGTGCCAGCAGGGATACAGACAGCGCGGTGGGGCCCCAGCATTTT.

The chain is built from TRBV5-1 and TRBJ2-7; 7 bases are a match to TRBD2. CDR1 SGHRS and CDR2 YFSETQ come from the germline V gene. The CDR3 is 13 residues long. The V segment lost 4 bases and the J segment 6 bases; nucleotides outside the gene matches: 7. The CDR3 region has the DNA TGCGCCAGCAGCCCAACGGGGGGATTCGAGCAGTACTTC. This sequence encodes CASSPTGGFEQYF.

This chain connects TRBV30 to TRBJ1-2; D unresolved. From germline, CDR1 is GTSNPN and CDR2 SVGIG (reference sequence). The CDR3 totals 13 residues. Trimming removed 0 bases from V and 4 bases from J, with 9 bases in between. The CDR3 nucleotides are TGTGCCTGGAGTGTACTAGGATCCTATGGCTACACCTTC. This sequence encodes CAWSVLGSYGYTF.

As regards this clone: One junction end does not reproduce the germline sequence, and a read error may be involved. Other nucleotide sequences from this sample produce the same CDR3. This chain links TRBV30 with TRBJ1-5; D perhaps matches TRBD1 (5 bases). This CDR3 contains 13 residues. CDR1 and CDR2 (germline): GTSNPN, SVGIG (reference sequence). The CDR3 region has the DNA TGCGCCTGGAATCAAGGGGCCTGGCAGCCCCAGCATTTT. It is translated as CAWNQGAWQPQHF.

In this sample, this clone turned up a few times. The chain has TRBV19 and TRBJ1-1; weak D call: TRBD1 (6 bases). V was clipped by 3 bases and J by 1 base, with 9 bases between them. The CDR3 loop spans 14 amino acids. Germline V gene lookup returns CDR1 LNHDA and CDR2 SQIVND (reference sequence). In DNA form, the CDR3 reads TGTGCCAGTAGTATCCCGACAGGGAACACTGAAGCTTTCTTT. Translation: CASSIPTGNTEAFF.

This clone has just one count. The chain is built from TRBV7-9 and TRBJ2-7; D is undetermined. Germline values: CDR1 SEHNR, CDR2 FQNEAQ (reference sequence). Trimming took off 5 bases at V and 5 bases at J, with 10 bases between the two ends. This CDR3 is built from 12 residues. CDR3 sequence reads: CASSLTAHEQYF. DNA of the CDR3: TGTGCCAGCAGCCTCACAGCCCACGAGCAGTACTTC.

The table lists this clone with a few counts. V and J are TRBV7-2 and TRBJ2-1; D call uncertain. V dropped 1 base and J dropped 9 bases, with 13 bases sitting between them. From germline, CDR1 is SGHTA and CDR2 FQGNSA. The CDR3 is 14 residues long. CDR3 nucleotide sequence: TGTGCCAGCAGCTTAGTCTGGCAGTCGGGTGAGCAGTTCTTC. Translation: CASSLVWQSGEQFF.

The V and J genes are TRBV19 and TRBJ1-6; D is unresolved. The CDR3 length is 15 residues. Germline CDR1 reads LNHDA; CDR2 reads SQIVND (reference sequence). V was shortened by 7 bases and J by 5 bases, with 15 bases between the two germline ends. The CDR3 coding sequence is TGTGCCAGTACCCCAAGTGCCAGAAATAATTCACCCCTCCACTTT. As protein: CASTPSARNNSPLHF.

The V and J genes are TRBV11-3 and TRBJ2-6; the match to TRBD1 covers 9 bases. Germline-derived CDR1 and CDR2 are SGHNT and YENEEA. CDR3 length: 19 residues. V dropped 2 bases and J dropped 4; count of bases not matched to a gene: 12. The CDR3 DNA follows: TGTGCCAGCAGCTTAAGGATAGGGACAGGGACTCTGGGGGCCAACGTCCTGACTTTC. Translating it yields CASSLRIGTGTLGANVLTF. Together with reference TRBV11-3 and TRBJ2-6, the CDR3 gives the full variable domain: EAGVVQSPRYKIIEKKQPVAFWCNPISGHNTLYWYLQNLGQGPELLIRYENEEAVDDSQLPKDRFSAERLKGVDSTLKIQPAELGDSAVYLCASSLRIGTGTLGANVLTFGAGSRLTVL.

This rearrangement joins TRBV5-1 to TRBJ1-1; 9 bases are shared with TRBD1. Germline CDR1 reads SGHRS; CDR2 reads YFSETQ. Unmatched junction bases numbered 5, after V lost 4 bases and J lost 4 bases. CDR3 size: 14 residues. CDR3 amino acids: CASSERTGATEAFF. The DNA for the CDR3 is TGCGCCAGCAGCGAGAGGACAGGGGCCACTGAAGCTTTCTTT. The whole variable domain, filled in from reference TRBV5-1 and TRBJ1-1, reads KAGVTQTPRYLIKTRGQQVTLSCSPISGHRSVSWYQQTPGQGLQFLFEYFSETQRNKGNFPGRFSGRQFSNSRSEMNVSTLELGDSALYLCASSERTGATEAFFGQGTRLTVV.

This chain uses TRBV3-1 (or the pseudogene TRBV3-2) with TRBJ2-1; the match to TRBD2 covers 12 bases. V was pared by 4 bases and J by 6 bases, with 4 bases of the junction left unmatched. Germline CDR1 LGHDT, CDR2 YNNKEL (reference sequence). CDR3 length: 15 amino acids. DNA of the CDR3: TGTGCCAGCAGCCTTCCGGGACTAGCGGGCAATGAGCAGTTCTTC. As protein: CASSLPGLAGNEQFF.

As DNA, the CDR3 is TGTGCTAGTGGTTTGACCGGGACTAGGAACATTCAGTACTTC. Translating it yields CASGLTGTRNIQYF. The chain employs TRBV12-5 and TRBJ2-4; 8 nucleotides align to TRBD2. In germline, CDR1 is LGHNT, CDR2 FRNRAP. V gave up 2 bases and J gave up 7 bases; unmatched junction bases: 4. The CDR3 totals 14 residues.

The rearrangement uses TRBV7-9 and TRBJ2-3; D might be TRBD1 (5 bases). The CDR3 is made up of 14 amino acids. The ends were cut back, 1 base at V and 3 bases at J, with 8 bases in the middle. The germline V gene encodes CDR1 SEHNR and CDR2 FQNEAQ (reference sequence). CDR3 protein: CASSLGSGTDTQYF. In DNA, the CDR3 is TGTGCCAGCAGCTTAGGATCAGGGACAGATACGCAGTATTTT. Full variable domain (outside the CDR3, taken from reference TRBV7-9 and TRBJ2-3): DTGVSQNPRHKITKRGQNVTFRCDPISEHNRLYWYRQTLGQGPEFLTYFQNEAQLEKSRLLSDRFSAERPKGSFSTLEIQRTEQGDSAMYLCASSLGSGTDTQYFGPGTRLTVL.

This clone came up once. J is TRBJ2-7 and V is TRBV10-3; 7 nucleotides match TRBD2. Per germline, CDR1 ENHRY and CDR2 SYGVKD. The CDR3 is 16 residues long. The J segment lost 3 bases and the V segment lost 0 bases, leaving 8 bases of the junction unmatched. DNA for the CDR3: TGTGCCATCAGTGAGTCGATCACGTGGGGGGGCTACGAGCAGTACTTC. It is translated as CAISESITWGGYEQYF.